This T cell receptor (beta chain) emerged from a study of neoadjuvant nivolumab and ipilimumab in lung cancer. Looking at the study overall: Nivolumab 3 mg/kg was given days 1, 15 and 29, plus ipilimumab 1 mg/kg day 1 in combination. Study-wide results and limits: From pretherapy to surgery, tumor richness and clonality rose with dual therapy. Resected-tumor TCR richness correlated positively with pretherapy blood richness. TCR clonality did not significantly correlate with pathologic tumor regression.

Measured with immunoSEQ multiplex PCR; TCRdb has only the in-frame clones, and not every one. The table shows fewer than 30,000 clones, with about 76% occurring only once. V was pared by 4 bases and J by 6 bases, with 16 bases between. Germline V gives CDR1 KGHSH, CDR2 LQKENI. The CDR3 covers 15 residues. Note on this clone: As yet, its antigen is unknown.

The chain couples TRBV18 to TRBJ1-3, with D maybe TRBD1 (6 bases). The specimen was tumor tissue, collected after neoadjuvant nivolumab, alone or with ipilimumab, at or shortly before surgery. The receptor was derived from an adult with non-small cell lung cancer. The CDR3, as DNA: TGTGCCAGCTCACTATGGACAGCTGAGTTAAACACCATATATTTT. Protein: CASSLWTAELNTIYF. The full variable domain, with the rest looked up from reference TRBV18 and TRBJ1-3, is NAGVMQNPRHLVRRRGQEARLRCSPMKGHSHVYWYRQLPEEGLKFMVYLQKENIIDESGMPKERFSAEFPKEGPSILRIQQVVRGDSAAYFCASSLWTAELNTIYFGEGSWLTVV.